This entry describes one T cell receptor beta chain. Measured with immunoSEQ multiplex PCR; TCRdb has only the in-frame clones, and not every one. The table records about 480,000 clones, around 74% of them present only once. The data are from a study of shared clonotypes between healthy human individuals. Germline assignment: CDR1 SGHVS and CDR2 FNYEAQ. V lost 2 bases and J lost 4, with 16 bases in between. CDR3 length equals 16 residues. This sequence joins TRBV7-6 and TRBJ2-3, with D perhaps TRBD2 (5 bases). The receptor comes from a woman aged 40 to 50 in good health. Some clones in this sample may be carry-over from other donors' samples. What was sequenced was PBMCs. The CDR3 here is CASSLRRGGLADTQYF. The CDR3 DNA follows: TGTGCCAGCAGCTTACGGCGCGGAGGCCTCGCAGATACGCAGTATTTT.